This is a list of T cell receptor beta chains from one sample in a study of T cell responses to AZD1222 COVID-19 vaccine. Sequencing was performed with immunoSEQ multiplex PCR; in TCRdb, only in-frame clones are kept and a portion is missing. The sample yields about 150,000 clones, roughly 90% seen once. The sample here was peripheral blood, taken 28 days after the second AZD1222 dose. These TCRs come from an adult who received the AZD1222 COVID-19 vaccine. Each CDR3 is given with its conserved first and last residue. A D gene is named only where the DNA matches it firmly. Rows may omit the clone size; those that give it use once, few, many or a size class.

NA	TRBJ2-7	TRBV4-1	NA	TGCGCCAGCAGCCAAGGGCAACGGGGCCGGGACGAGCAGTACTTC	CASSQGQRGRDEQYF
TRBD1	TRBJ1-3	TRBV19	NA	TGTGCCAGTAGTAGGGGACAGGACTCTGGAAACACCATATATTTT	CASSRGQDSGNTIYF
NA	TRBJ2-2	TRBV7-9	once	TGTGCCAGCAGCCTCCCCGACAAAGATACCGGGGAGCTGTTTTTT	CASSLPDKDTGELFF
TRBD2	TRBJ2-3	TRBV7-8	NA	TGTGCCAGCAGCCCCCGACTGGGGGGGAGCACAGATACGCAGTATTTT	CASSPRLGGSTDTQYF
NA	TRBJ1-2	TRBV29-1	NA	TGCAGCGTTGGACAGAGACAGGTCTATGGCTACACCTTC	CSVGQRQVYGYTF
NA	TRBJ1-4	TRBV28	few	TGTGCCAGCAGTACCGGGACGGCGCATGAAAAACTGTTTTTT	CASSTGTAHEKLFF
NA	TRBJ2-5	TRBV18	NA	TGTGCCAGCTCACCACCGACGGCACTAGTCCAAGAGACCCAGTACTTC	CASSPPTALVQETQYF
NA	TRBJ2-1	TRBV15	NA	TGTGCCACCAGCCTCCTAACCGGAAACAATGAGCAGTTCTTC	CATSLLTGNNEQFF
NA	TRBJ1-5	TRBV28	NA	TGTGCCAGCAGGCTGAACAGGGTCCCCAATCAGCCCCAGCATTTT	CASRLNRVPNQPQHF
TRBD2	TRBJ2-2	TRBV11-2	NA	TGTGCCAGCAACCTAGCGGGCGGGCAGACCGGGGAGCTGTTTTTT	CASNLAGGQTGELFF
TRBD2	TRBJ2-1	TRBV7-2	NA	TGTGCCAGCAGTCGTAGCGGGACCTACAATGAGCAGTTCTTC	CASSRSGTYNEQFF
NA	TRBJ1-6	TRBV12-3/TRBV12-4	NA	TGTGCCAGCAGTTTACAGGTTTCACCCCTCCACTTT	CASSLQVSPLHF
NA	TRBJ1-1	TRBV28	NA	TGTGCCAGCAGTTTGGGCAGGGCCACTGAAGCTTTCTTT	CASSLGRATEAFF
NA	TRBJ2-2	TRBV5-4	NA	TGTGCCAGCAGCCGAAGACAGGTTCTCAACACCGGGGAGCTGTTTTTT	CASSRRQVLNTGELFF
NA	TRBJ2-7	TRBV27	few	TGTGCCAGCAGTTTACGTAGGGAGTCTTCCTACGAGCAGTACTTC	CASSLRRESSYEQYF
TRBD2	TRBJ2-2	TRBV4-3	NA	TGCGCCAGCAGCCAAGTGGGTAGCGGGAGGGCCCGGACCGGGGAGCTGTTTTTT	CASSQVGSGRARTGELFF
TRBD1	TRBJ1-5	TRBV6-5	NA	TGTGCCGGGGGACAGGACCACAATCAGCCCCAGCATTTT	CAGGQDHNQPQHF
NA	TRBJ2-2	TRBV5-1	NA	TGCGCCAGCAGCTCGGTCCCCACCGGGGAGCTGTTTTTT	CASSSVPTGELFF
NA	TRBJ1-1	TRBV28	NA	TGTGCCAGCAGCCCGAGGGGGGAGGCTGAAGCTTTCTTT	CASSPRGEAEAFF
NA	TRBJ2-2	TRBV9	once	TGTGCCAGCAGCGTAGTTGGGGCACAAGGGCCCAACACCGGGGAGCTGTTTTTT	CASSVVGAQGPNTGELFF
TRBD2	TRBJ2-7	TRBV30	NA	TGTGCCTGGAGAGAAATTAGCGGGAGCTTGAACGAGCAGTACTTC	CAWREISGSLNEQYF
TRBD2	TRBJ2-7	TRBV6-2/TRBV6-3	NA	TGTGCCAGCAGTTACCCTAGCGGGTCCTACGAGCAGTACTTC	CASSYPSGSYEQYF
TRBD1	TRBJ2-7	TRBV24-1	NA	TGTGCCACCAGTGATGCAGCCGGGACAGGAGGAGAGCAGTACTTC	CATSDAAGTGGEQYF
TRBD1	TRBJ1-3	TRBV27	once	TGTGCCAGCAGTTACAGGGGCACCGGAAACACCATATATTTT	CASSYRGTGNTIYF
TRBD2	TRBJ2-7	TRBV7-2	NA	TGTGCCAGCAGCTTTGGACTAGCGGGAGGGGGGTACGAGCAGTACTTC	CASSFGLAGGGYEQYF
TRBD2	TRBJ2-1	TRBV19	NA	TGTGCCAGTAGTTTGGCTAGCGGGACCAATGAGCAGTTCTTC	CASSLASGTNEQFF
NA	TRBJ2-5	TRBV5-1	NA	TGCGCCAGCAGCGGGCAGGGGAGACAAGAGACCCAGTACTTC	CASSGQGRQETQYF
TRBD1	TRBJ1-2	TRBV9	NA	TGTGCCAGCAGCGTAGCCGTAACAGGGGAAAGCTATGGCTACACCTTC	CASSVAVTGESYGYTF
NA	TRBJ1-1	TRBV4-1	NA	TGCGCCAGCAGCCAAGATTGGGGGAACACTGAAGCTTTCTTT	CASSQDWGNTEAFF
TRBD1	TRBJ2-2	TRBV27	once	TGTGCCAGCACCCGGACAGGGGGCACCGGGGAGCTGTTTTTT	CASTRTGGTGELFF
NA	TRBJ1-2	TRBV5-4	NA	TGTGCCAGCAGCTTGGACCTACAGTATGGCTACACCTTC	CASSLDLQYGYTF
NA	TRBJ1-5	TRBV5-1	NA	TGCGCCAGCAGCTTAATCCCGGGGGAACAGCCCCAGCATTTT	CASSLIPGEQPQHF
NA	TRBJ1-5	TRBV30	NA	TGTGCCTGGAGTGTAAGGCAGGGAAGGCAGCCCCAGCATTTT	CAWSVRQGRQPQHF
TRBD1	TRBJ2-2	TRBV19	NA	TGTGCCAGTAGTCTGCGCTCCTTCGGACAGGGGGCAATAATCGGGGAGCTGTTTTTT	CASSLRSFGQGAIIGELFF
NA	TRBJ2-5	TRBV5-1	once	TGCGCCAGCAGTTTAGATTTCGTTGAGACCCAGTACTTC	CASSLDFVETQYF
NA	TRBJ1-1	TRBV10-3	NA	TGTGCCATCAGTGGAACGGAAACTGAAGCTTTCTTT	CAISGTETEAFF
NA	TRBJ2-7	TRBV12-3/TRBV12-4	NA	TGTGCCAGCAGTTTAGTCCTCGAGCAGTACTTC	CASSLVLEQYF
NA	TRBJ2-3	TRBV7-3	NA	TGTGCCAGCAGCTTACTCGGAGGGTCAGATACGCAGTATTTT	CASSLLGGSDTQYF
NA	TRBJ2-7	TRBV30	NA	TGTGCCTGGAGTGGGTGGTACTACGAGCAGTACTTC	CAWSGWYYEQYF
NA	TRBJ2-7	TRBV2	NA	TGTGCCAGCAGGGAGGGGGGAAGCCACGAGCAGTACTTC	CASREGGSHEQYF
TRBD2	TRBJ2-7	TRBV28	NA	TGTGCCAGCAGTCCTGCCAGCGGGGGGTCCTACGAGCAGTACTTC	CASSPASGGSYEQYF
NA	TRBJ2-2	TRBV28	NA	TGTGCCAGCAGTTTACCTCCCGGGGAGCTGTTTTTT	CASSLPPGELFF
NA	TRBJ2-7	TRBV10-3	NA	TGTGCCATCAGTGAGTCGGTAGACTACGAGCAGTACTTC	CAISESVDYEQYF
NA	TRBJ2-7	TRBV5-1	NA	TGCGCCAGCAGCTTGCGCGTCTCGGGGCTCAGCTCCTACGAGCAGTACTTC	CASSLRVSGLSSYEQYF
NA	TRBJ1-3	TRBV5-5	NA	TGTGCCAGCAGCAGGGACACCCAATGGGGCTCTGGAAACACCATATATTTT	CASSRDTQWGSGNTIYF
NA	TRBJ2-2	TRBV27	NA	TGTGCCAGCGGGGCTGGCGCCGGGGAGCTGTTTTTT	CASGAGAGELFF
NA	TRBJ2-7	TRBV7-2	NA	TGTGCCAGCACCCAGGACAGCAGTACCTACGAGCAGTACTTC	CASTQDSSTYEQYF
NA	TRBJ2-7	TRBV7-6	NA	TGTGCCAGCAGCTTAGCCCCCCCCAACGAGCAGTACTTC	CASSLAPPNEQYF